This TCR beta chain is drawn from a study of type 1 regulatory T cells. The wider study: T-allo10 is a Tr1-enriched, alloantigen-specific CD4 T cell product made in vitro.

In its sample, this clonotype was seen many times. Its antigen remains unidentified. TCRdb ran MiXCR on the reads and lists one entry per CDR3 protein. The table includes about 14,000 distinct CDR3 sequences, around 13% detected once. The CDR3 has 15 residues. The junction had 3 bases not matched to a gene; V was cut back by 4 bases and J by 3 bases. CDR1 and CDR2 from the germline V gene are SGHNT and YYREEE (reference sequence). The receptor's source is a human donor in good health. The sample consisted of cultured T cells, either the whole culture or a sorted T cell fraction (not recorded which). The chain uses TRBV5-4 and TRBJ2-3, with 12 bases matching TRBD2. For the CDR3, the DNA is TGTGCCAGCAGCGAAGGACTAGCGGGAACAGATACGCAGTATTTT. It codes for CASSEGLAGTDTQYF.